This record looks at one T cell receptor (beta chain) sequence and its context. A modified ARM-PCR protocol with three rounds of nested PCR amplified TCRbeta. TCRdb redid the calling of the multiplex PCR reads with MiXCR, one entry per CDR3 protein. The sample contains about 77,000 distinct CDR3 sequences, 76% of which appear only once. This sample is part of a study of tumor and adjacent non-tumor tissue in lung cancer. V shed 7 bases and J shed 6 bases, with 15 bases lying between them. The CDR3 loop spans 13 amino acids. Germline values: CDR1 SGHNT, CDR2 YENEEA. The template was RNA from unsorted bulk tissue. More than 3 cm separated this lung sample from the edge of the tumor.

The specimen was distant non-tumor lung tissue. V and J are TRBV11-3 and TRBJ1-1; D is ambiguous. The receptor was isolated from a man aged 70 or older with non-small cell lung cancer. The CDR3, as DNA: TGTGCCAGCAACAAGTATCCTTGGCCTGAAGCTTTCTTT. This gives the protein CASNKYPWPEAFF.